What follows are 24 T cell receptor beta chains derived from one specimen sequenced in a study of quantifying T cell responses using KT2 cells. Study-level background: Reverse transcription used primers in the TCR alpha and beta constant regions.

The cDNA 3' end received a ligated oligonucleotide with a UMI. The first PCR ran roughly 4 cycles with an equimolar RC1.1 and RC1.2 beta primer mix. One entry per CDR3 protein, called by TCRdb with MiXCR from the UMI-ligation and nested PCR reads. The table has tens of thousands of distinct CDR3 sequences, 9% to 15% seen once. Material: PBMCs spiked with cells of the T cell clone KT2. These receptors came from a human donor.

V usage is TRBV12-3 or TRBV12-4 and J usage is TRBJ1-4; D is unclear. Deletions cut 3 bases from V and 0 bases from J, with 8 bases between. The CDR3 has 15 amino acids. The CDR3 protein is CASSFAGATNEKLFF. In DNA, the CDR3 is TGTGCCAGCAGTTTCGCAGGTGCAACTAATGAAAAACTGTTTTTT.

The V gene is TRBV12-3 or TRBV12-4, the J gene TRBJ1-2; D gene unclear. With 2 bases removed from V and 2 bases from J, the gap between germline ends came to 6 bases. The CDR3 contains 13 residues. Written as DNA, the CDR3 is TGTGCCAGCAGTTTAACACAGAACTATGGCTACACCTTC. Its protein is CASSLTQNYGYTF.

This clonotype was seen more than once but under ten times. The chain recombines TRBV5-1 with TRBJ2-3; no firm D call. The CDR3 spans 14 residues. Trimming shortened V by 2 bases and J by 0 bases, and 7 bases separated the two germline ends. CDR1 and CDR2 from the germline V gene are SGHRS and YFSETQ. CDR3 residues: CASSFTGSTDTQYF. CDR3 sequence (DNA): TGCGCCAGCAGCTTCACGGGTAGCACAGATACGCAGTATTTT.

This clonotype was seen only a few times. The chain recombines TRBV19 with TRBJ1-5; TRBD1 matches 7 bases. CDR3 length: 20 amino acids. The trim removed 7 bases at V and 5 bases at J, leaving 26 bases unmatched. Germline CDR1 reads LNHDA; CDR2 reads SQIVND (reference sequence). CDR3 DNA: TGTGCCAGTACCCGAAACAAAATGACAGGGTTGTCTCCCCCCGATCAGCCCCAGCATTTT. It is translated as CASTRNKMTGLSPPDQPQHF.

This clonotype was counted many times. This CDR3 is CATSRDWVLSYNEQFF. The CDR3 nucleotides read TGTGCCACCAGCAGAGATTGGGTTCTCTCCTACAATGAGCAGTTCTTC. The V and J genes are TRBV15 and TRBJ2-1; D gene uncertain. CDR3 length: 16 residues. With 0 bases removed from V and 0 bases from J, the gap between germline ends came to 9 bases. Germline CDR1 LNHNV, CDR2 YYDKDF (reference sequence).

By its share, this clonotype is medium-sized (0.01 to 0.1%). The chain couples TRBV7-9 to TRBJ1-5; D is possibly TRBD1 (6 bases). Germline lookup yields CDR1 SEHNR and CDR2 FQNEAQ (reference sequence). V dropped 3 bases and J dropped 3 bases, with 9 bases sitting between them. The CDR3 runs 14 residues. The CDR3 DNA is TGTGCCAGCAGCTTTACAGGGAACAATCAGCCCCAGCATTTT. This translates into CASSFTGNNQPQHF.

This rearrangement joins TRBV20-1 to TRBJ1-5, with unresolved D. This CDR3 comprises 14 residues. The germline CDR1 and CDR2 sequences are DFQATT and SNEGSKA (reference sequence). Trimming removed 0 bases from V and 6 bases from J, with 12 bases in between. The CDR3 DNA reads TGCAGTGCTAGAGACGGGAGGACGGGTCAGCCCCAGCATTTT. It translates to CSARDGRTGQPQHF.

This clonotype was observed a few times. This chain connects TRBV5-1 to TRBJ1-6; D is possibly TRBD1 (6 bases). The ends were cut back, 2 bases at V and 7 bases at J, with 10 bases in the middle. The length of the CDR3 is 14 residues. Germline CDR1 SGHRS, CDR2 YFSETQ. The CDR3 DNA is TGCGCCAGCAGCTTCCCGGACAGAAATTCACCCCTCCACTTT. It yields the protein CASSFPDRNSPLHF. The full variable domain, in which reference TRBV5-1 and TRBJ1-6 provide the parts outside the CDR3, is KAGVTQTPRYLIKTRGQQVTLSCSPISGHRSVSWYQQTPGQGLQFLFEYFSETQRNKGNFPGRFSGRQFSNSRSEMNVSTLELGDSALYLCASSFPDRNSPLHFGNGTRLTVT.

V is TRBV5-1 and J is TRBJ2-7; 10 nucleotides match TRBD2. V lost 4 bases to trimming and J lost 6 bases; unmatched junction nucleotides: 4. The CDR3 totals 13 residues. The germline gives CDR1 SGHRS, CDR2 YFSETQ. CDR3 nucleotide sequence: TGCGCCAGCAGCGTGACTAGCGGGTCCGAGCAGTACTTC. It specifies CASSVTSGSEQYF.

This clonotype has at least ten counts. The chain combines TRBV7-9 with TRBJ2-6; D possibly corresponds to TRBD2 (5 bases). V shed 8 bases and J shed 1 base, with 12 bases lying between them. The CDR3 has 15 amino acids. Germline assignment: CDR1 SEHNR and CDR2 FQNEAQ (reference sequence). CDR3 bases: TGTGCCAGCGGAGGAATAGGTTCTGGGGCCAACGTCCTGACTTTC. Amino acids: CASGGIGSGANVLTF.

This clonotype has at least ten counts. The genes are TRBV29-1 and TRBJ1-1; D not certain. Per the germline V gene, CDR1 is SQVTM and CDR2 is ANQGSEA. V gave up 6 bases and J gave up 4 bases, with 9 bases separating them. This CDR3 contains 11 residues. The CDR3 nucleotides are TGCAGCGTCCGTATAGGCACTGAAGCTTTCTTT. Translated: CSVRIGTEAFF.

The table lists this clonotype with many counts. The chain recombines TRBV20-1 with TRBJ1-3; 10 positions match TRBD1. Per germline, CDR1 DFQATT and CDR2 SNEGSKA (reference sequence). V lost 4 bases to trimming and J lost 2 bases; unmatched junction nucleotides: 8. This CDR3 contains 16 residues. The CDR3 here is CSATRGQGNPGNTIYF. The CDR3 bases are TGCAGTGCTACGAGGGGACAGGGGAATCCTGGAAACACCATATATTTT.

This clonotype was observed a few times. The rearrangement uses TRBV29-1 and TRBJ2-5, with 11 bases that match TRBD1. The germline V gene has CDR1 SQVTM and CDR2 ANQGSEA. J was trimmed by 5 bases and V by 6 bases; bases with no gene match: 14. This CDR3 spans 16 amino acids. The CDR3 nucleotides are TGCAGCGTGATGGTATTTGGACAGGGGGCTCGTGAGACCCAGTACTTC. The encoded protein is CSVMVFGQGARETQYF.

V and J are TRBV2 and TRBJ2-2, with 7 bases aligning to TRBD1. The ends lost 6 bases at V and 1 base at J; junction bases unmatched: 8. The CDR3 is 16 residues long. The germline gives CDR1 SNHLY, CDR2 FYNNEI. DNA of the CDR3: TGTGCCAGCAGGGGACAGCCGAACCTGAACACCGGGGAGCTGTTTTTT. Translated: CASRGQPNLNTGELFF.

V and J are TRBV28 and TRBJ1-2; 9 nucleotides line up with TRBD1. This CDR3 contains 14 residues. With 6 bases clipped from V and 4 bases from J, the junction kept 6 bases outside the gene matches. Germline assignment: CDR1 MDHEN and CDR2 SYDVKM. CDR3 region: CASSPRTGVYGYTF. The DNA of the CDR3 is TGTGCCAGCAGCCCCCGGACAGGGGTCTATGGCTACACCTTC.

This clonotype came up a few times. This chain connects TRBV24-1 to TRBJ2-1, with TRBD1 identical over 8 bases. Germline lookup yields CDR1 KGHDR and CDR2 SFDVKD. The ends lost 2 bases at V and 12 bases at J; junction bases unmatched: 8. CDR3 length: 14 amino acids. The CDR3 region is CATSDSWTGTSQFF. CDR3 in DNA: TGTGCCACCAGTGATTCGTGGACAGGGACGTCGCAGTTCTTC.

This sequence joins TRBV4-1 and TRBJ2-3, with a weak D call TRBD2 (6 bases). CDR1 is MGHRA and CDR2 is YSYEKL in the germline V gene. The CDR3 consists of 16 residues. V lost 4 bases to trimming and J lost 2 bases, with 16 bases between them. The DNA for the CDR3 is TGCGCCAGCAGCCGACCTGGGCTAGCGAACACAGATACGCAGTATTTT. The encoded protein is CASSRPGLANTDTQYF.

In its sample, this clonotype is large. The J gene is TRBJ2-1, the V gene TRBV11-1; TRBD1 matches 7 bases. This CDR3 has 16 residues. V shed 1 base and J 3 bases; nucleotides not matched to a gene: 6. Germline V gene data show CDR1 as SGHAT and CDR2 as FQDESV (reference sequence). The CDR3 protein is CASSLGYWTGYNEQFF. CDR3 bases: TGTGCCAGCAGCTTAGGGTACTGGACAGGCTACAATGAGCAGTTCTTC.

This chain links TRBV11-2 with TRBJ2-3, with D tentatively TRBD1 (7 bases). CDR1 and CDR2 (germline): SGHAT, FQNNGV. The V gene lost 0 bases and the J gene lost 5 bases, with 18 bases spanning the gap. This CDR3 comprises 17 residues. The CDR3 nucleotides read TGTGCCAGCAGCTTAGATCCCCCATCCAGGGGGGTAGATACGCAGTATTTT. It is translated as CASSLDPPSRGVDTQYF.

This chain connects TRBV24-1 to TRBJ2-1, with 9 bases that match TRBD1. Germline CDR1 reads KGHDR; CDR2 reads SFDVKD. V lost 5 bases and J lost 5; bases outside the gene matches: 3. This CDR3 contains 14 residues. The CDR3 DNA reads TGTGCCACCAGTGTGGGACAGGGTAACAATGAGCAGTTCTTC. This sequence encodes CATSVGQGNNEQFF.

This clonotype came up many times. V and J are TRBV6-4 and TRBJ1-1; unclear D gene. Trimming shortened V by 0 bases and J by 4 bases, and 9 bases separated the two germline ends. Germline CDR1 and CDR2: MRHNA and SNTAGT. The CDR3 spans 14 residues. Written as DNA, the CDR3 is TGTGCCAGCAGTGACTCGGCAGAGAGCACTGAAGCTTTCTTT. This sequence encodes CASSDSAESTEAFF.

V usage is TRBV10-3 and J usage is TRBJ1-1; a weak D match, TRBD1 (6 bases). Germline CDR1 is ENHRY and CDR2 is SYGVKD. Trimming shortened V by 6 bases and J by 4 bases, and 12 bases separated the two germline ends. The CDR3 is 13 residues long. CDR3 coding DNA: TGTGCCATCAGCTGGGGAGGGGGCACTGAAGCTTTCTTT. Residues: CAISWGGGTEAFF.

There are a few counts of this clonotype. The genes are TRBV7-2 and TRBJ2-3, with 10 nucleotides matching TRBD2. The CDR3 loop spans 15 amino acids. The V segment lost 4 bases and the J segment 1 base; nucleotides outside the gene matches: 2. Germline CDR1 SGHTA, CDR2 FQGNSA. The CDR3 coding sequence is TGTGCCAGCAGCTGGGGGACTAGCGGCACAGATACGCAGTATTTT. Its protein is CASSWGTSGTDTQYF.

This clonotype is a singleton in its sample. In DNA form, the CDR3 reads TGTGCCAGCAGCTTGGGGCTAGCAGACGAGCAGTACTTC. Protein product: CASSLGLADEQYF. The rearrangement uses TRBV5-4 and TRBJ2-7; D might be TRBD2 (5 bases). Germline V gene data show CDR1 as SGHNT and CDR2 as YYREEE (reference sequence). Between the trimmed V and J ends, which lost 0 bases and 5 bases, there was a span of 9 bases. The CDR3 length is 13 residues. Based on the CDR3 plus reference TRBV5-4 and TRBJ2-7, the full variable domain is ETGVTQSPTHLIKTRGQQVTLRCSSQSGHNTVSWYQQALGQGPQFIFQYYREEENGRGNFPPRFSGLQFPNYSSELNVNALELDDSALYLCASSLGLADEQYFGPGTRLTVT.